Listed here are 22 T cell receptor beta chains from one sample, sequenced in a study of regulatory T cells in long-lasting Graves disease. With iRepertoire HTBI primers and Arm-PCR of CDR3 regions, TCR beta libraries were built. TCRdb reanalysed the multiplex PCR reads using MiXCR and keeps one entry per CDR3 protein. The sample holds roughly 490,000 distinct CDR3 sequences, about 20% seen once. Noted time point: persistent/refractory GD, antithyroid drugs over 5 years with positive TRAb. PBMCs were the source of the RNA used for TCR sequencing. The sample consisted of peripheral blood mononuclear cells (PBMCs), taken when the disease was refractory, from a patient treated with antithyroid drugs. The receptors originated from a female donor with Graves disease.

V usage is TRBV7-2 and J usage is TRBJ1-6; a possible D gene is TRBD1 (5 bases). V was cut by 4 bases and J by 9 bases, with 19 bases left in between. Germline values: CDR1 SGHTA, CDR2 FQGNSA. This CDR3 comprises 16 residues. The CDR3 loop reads CASSSRGGAVGSPLHF. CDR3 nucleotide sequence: TGTGCCAGCAGCTCCCGAGGTGGGGCTGTTGGTTCACCCCTCCACTTT.

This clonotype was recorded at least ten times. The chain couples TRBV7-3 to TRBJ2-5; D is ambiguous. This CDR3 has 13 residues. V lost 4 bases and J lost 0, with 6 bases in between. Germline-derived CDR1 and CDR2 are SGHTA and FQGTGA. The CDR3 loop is CASSYTYQETQYF. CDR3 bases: TGTGCCAGCAGCTACACGTACCAAGAGACCCAGTACTTC.

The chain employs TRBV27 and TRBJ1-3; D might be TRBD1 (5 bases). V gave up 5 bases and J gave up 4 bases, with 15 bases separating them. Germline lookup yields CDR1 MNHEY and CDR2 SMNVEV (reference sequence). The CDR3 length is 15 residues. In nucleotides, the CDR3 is TGTGCCAGCAGTCCCTATGGGGGTTCGGGAAACACCATATATTTT. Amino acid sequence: CASSPYGGSGNTIYF.

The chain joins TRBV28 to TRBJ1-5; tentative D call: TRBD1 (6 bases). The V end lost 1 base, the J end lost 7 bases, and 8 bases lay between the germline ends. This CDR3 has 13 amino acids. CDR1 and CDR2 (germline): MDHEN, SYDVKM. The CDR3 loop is CASSLLGTQPQHF. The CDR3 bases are TGTGCCAGCAGTTTATTGGGGACACAGCCCCAGCATTTT.

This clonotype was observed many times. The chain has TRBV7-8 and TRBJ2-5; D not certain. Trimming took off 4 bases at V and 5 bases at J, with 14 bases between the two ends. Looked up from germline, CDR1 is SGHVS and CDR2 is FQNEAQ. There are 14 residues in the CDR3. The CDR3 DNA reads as TGTGCCAGCAGCTCTGGAGCCAGTAGTGAGACCCAGTACTTC. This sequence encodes CASSSGASSETQYF.

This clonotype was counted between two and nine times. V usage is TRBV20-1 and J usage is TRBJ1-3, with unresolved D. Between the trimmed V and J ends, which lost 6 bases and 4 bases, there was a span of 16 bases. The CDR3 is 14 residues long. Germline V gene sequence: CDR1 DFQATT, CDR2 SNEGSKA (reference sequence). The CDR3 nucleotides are TGCAGTGCACTCTCCTACGACGGCGGAAACACCATATATTTT. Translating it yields CSALSYDGGNTIYF.

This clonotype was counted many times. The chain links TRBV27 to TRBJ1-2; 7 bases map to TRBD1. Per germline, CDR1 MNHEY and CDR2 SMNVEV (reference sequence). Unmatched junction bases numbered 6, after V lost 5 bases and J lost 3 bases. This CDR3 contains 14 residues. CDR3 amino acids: CASSRDRDDYGYTF. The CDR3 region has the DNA TGTGCCAGCAGTAGAGACAGGGACGACTATGGCTACACCTTC.

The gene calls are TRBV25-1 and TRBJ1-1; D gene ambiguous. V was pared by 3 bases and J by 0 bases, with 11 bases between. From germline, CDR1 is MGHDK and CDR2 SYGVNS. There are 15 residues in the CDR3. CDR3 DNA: TGTGCCAGCAGTGAGTTCGGGCGCCTGAACACTGAAGCTTTCTTT. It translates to CASSEFGRLNTEAFF.

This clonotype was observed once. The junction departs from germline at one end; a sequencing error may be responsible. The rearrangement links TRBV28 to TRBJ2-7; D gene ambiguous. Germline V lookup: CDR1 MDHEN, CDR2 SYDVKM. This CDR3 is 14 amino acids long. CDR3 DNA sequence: TGTGCCAGCACTTTACCAGGCAATTCCTACGAGCAGTACTTC. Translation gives CASTLPGNSYEQYF.

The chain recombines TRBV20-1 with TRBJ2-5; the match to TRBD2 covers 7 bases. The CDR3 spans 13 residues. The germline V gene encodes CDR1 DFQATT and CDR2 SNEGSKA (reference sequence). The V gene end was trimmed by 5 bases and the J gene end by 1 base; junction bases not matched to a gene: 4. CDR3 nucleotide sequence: TGCAGTGCTCCCACTAGCGCCCAAGAGACCCAGTACTTC. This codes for CSAPTSAQETQYF.

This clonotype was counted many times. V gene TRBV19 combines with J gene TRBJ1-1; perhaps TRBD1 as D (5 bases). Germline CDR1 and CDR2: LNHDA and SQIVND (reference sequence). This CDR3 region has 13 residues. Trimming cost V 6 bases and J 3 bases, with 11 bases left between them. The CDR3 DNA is TGTGCCAGTAGGGGGCAGGAGGACACTGAAGCTTTCTTT. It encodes CASRGQEDTEAFF.

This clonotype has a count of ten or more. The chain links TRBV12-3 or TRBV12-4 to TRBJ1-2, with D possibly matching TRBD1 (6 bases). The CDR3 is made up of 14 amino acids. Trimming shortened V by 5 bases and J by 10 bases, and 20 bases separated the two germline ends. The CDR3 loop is CASSQISRDNAYTF. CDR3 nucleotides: TGTGCCAGCAGTCAAATTAGCCGGGACAACGCCTACACCTTC.

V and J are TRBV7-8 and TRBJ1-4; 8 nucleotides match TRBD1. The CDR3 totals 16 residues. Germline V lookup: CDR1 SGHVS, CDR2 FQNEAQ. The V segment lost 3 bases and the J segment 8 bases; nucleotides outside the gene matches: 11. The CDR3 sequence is CASSLYGQGGREKLFF. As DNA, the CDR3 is TGTGCCAGCAGCTTGTACGGACAGGGAGGGAGAGAAAAACTGTTTTTT. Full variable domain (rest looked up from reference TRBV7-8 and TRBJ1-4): GAGVSQSPRYKVAKRGQDVALRCDPISGHVSLFWYQQALGQGPEFLTYFQNEAQLDKSGLPSDRFFAERPEGSVSTLKIQRTQQEDSAVYLCASSLYGQGGREKLFFGSGTQLSVL.

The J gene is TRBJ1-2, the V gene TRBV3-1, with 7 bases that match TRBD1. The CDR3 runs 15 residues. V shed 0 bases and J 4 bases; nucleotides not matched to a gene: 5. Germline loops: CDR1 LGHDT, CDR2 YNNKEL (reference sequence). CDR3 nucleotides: TGTGCCAGCAGCCAAGATTACAGGGGAGGCTATGGCTACACCTTC. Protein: CASSQDYRGGYGYTF.

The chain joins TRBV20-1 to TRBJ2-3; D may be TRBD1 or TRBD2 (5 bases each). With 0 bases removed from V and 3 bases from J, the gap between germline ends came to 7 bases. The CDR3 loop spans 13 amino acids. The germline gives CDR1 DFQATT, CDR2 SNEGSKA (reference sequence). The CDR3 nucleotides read TGCAGTGCTAGAGAGGGGGTGACAGATACGCAGTATTTT. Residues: CSAREGVTDTQYF.

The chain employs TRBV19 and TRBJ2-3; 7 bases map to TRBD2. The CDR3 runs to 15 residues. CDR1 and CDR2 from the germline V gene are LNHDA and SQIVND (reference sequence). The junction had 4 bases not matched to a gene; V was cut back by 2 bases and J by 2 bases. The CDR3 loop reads CASSITGGNTDTQYF. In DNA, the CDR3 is TGTGCCAGTAGTATAACCGGGGGGAACACAGATACGCAGTATTTT.

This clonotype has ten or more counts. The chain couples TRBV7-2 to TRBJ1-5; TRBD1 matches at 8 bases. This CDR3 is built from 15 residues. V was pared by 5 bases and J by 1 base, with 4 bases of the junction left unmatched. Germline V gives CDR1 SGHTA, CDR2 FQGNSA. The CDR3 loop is CASSRTGGSNQPQHF. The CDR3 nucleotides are TGTGCCAGCAGCAGAACAGGGGGAAGCAATCAGCCCCAGCATTTT.

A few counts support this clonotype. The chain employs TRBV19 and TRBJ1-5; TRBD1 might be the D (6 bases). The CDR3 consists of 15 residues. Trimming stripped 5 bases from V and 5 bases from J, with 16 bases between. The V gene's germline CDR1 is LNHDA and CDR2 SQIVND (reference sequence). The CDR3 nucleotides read TGTGCCAGTAGTGTCTACCGGGACAAACATCAGCCCCAGCATTTT. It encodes CASSVYRDKHQPQHF.

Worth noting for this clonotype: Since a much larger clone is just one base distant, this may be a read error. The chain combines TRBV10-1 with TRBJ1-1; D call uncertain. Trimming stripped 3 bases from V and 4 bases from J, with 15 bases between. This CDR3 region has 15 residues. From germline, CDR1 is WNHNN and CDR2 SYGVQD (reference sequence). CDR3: CASSEMKCGSTEAFF. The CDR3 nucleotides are TGCGCCAGCAGTGAAATGAAGTGCGGTAGCACTGAAGCTTTCTTT.

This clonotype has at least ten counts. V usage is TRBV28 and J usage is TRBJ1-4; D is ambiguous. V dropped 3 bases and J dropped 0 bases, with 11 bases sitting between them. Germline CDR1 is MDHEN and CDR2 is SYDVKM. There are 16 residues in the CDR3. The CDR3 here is CASSFIEFATNEKLFF. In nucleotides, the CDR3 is TGTGCCAGCAGTTTTATTGAGTTTGCAACTAATGAAAAACTGTTTTTT.

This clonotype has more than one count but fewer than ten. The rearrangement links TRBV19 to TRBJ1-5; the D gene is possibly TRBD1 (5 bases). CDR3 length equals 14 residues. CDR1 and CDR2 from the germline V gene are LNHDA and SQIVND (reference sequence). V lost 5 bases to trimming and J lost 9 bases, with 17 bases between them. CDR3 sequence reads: CASSSIEGTGPQHF. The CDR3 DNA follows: TGTGCCAGTAGTTCAATCGAGGGGACCGGGCCCCAGCATTTT.

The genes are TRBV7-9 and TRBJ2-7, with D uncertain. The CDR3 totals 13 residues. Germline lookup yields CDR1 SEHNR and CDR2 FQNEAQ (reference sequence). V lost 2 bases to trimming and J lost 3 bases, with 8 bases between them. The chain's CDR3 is CASSLSSFYEQYF. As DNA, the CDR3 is TGTGCCAGCAGCTTATCCAGTTTCTACGAGCAGTACTTC. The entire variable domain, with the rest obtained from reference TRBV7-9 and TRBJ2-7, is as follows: DTGVSQNPRHKITKRGQNVTFRCDPISEHNRLYWYRQTLGQGPEFLTYFQNEAQLEKSRLLSDRFSAERPKGSFSTLEIQRTEQGDSAMYLCASSLSSFYEQYFGPGTRLTVT.